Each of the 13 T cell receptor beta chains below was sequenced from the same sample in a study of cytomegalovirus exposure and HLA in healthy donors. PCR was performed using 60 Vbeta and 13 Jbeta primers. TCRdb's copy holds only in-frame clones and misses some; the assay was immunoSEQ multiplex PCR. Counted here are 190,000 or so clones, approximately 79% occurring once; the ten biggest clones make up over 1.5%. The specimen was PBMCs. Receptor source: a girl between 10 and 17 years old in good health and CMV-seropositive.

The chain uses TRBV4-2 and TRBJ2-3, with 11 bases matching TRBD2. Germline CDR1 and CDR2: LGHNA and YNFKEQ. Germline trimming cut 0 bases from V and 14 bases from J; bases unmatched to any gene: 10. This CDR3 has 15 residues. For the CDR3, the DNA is TGTGCCAGCAGCCAAGATGGGGTTAGCGGGGGGGGCCTGTATTTT. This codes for CASSQDGVSGGGLYF.

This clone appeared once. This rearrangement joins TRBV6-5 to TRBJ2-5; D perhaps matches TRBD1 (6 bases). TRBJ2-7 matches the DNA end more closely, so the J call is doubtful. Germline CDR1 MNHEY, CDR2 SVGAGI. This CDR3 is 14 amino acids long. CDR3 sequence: CASSYRDTTYEQYF. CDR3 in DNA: TGTGCCAGCAGTTACCGGGACACAACCTACGAGCAGTACTTC.

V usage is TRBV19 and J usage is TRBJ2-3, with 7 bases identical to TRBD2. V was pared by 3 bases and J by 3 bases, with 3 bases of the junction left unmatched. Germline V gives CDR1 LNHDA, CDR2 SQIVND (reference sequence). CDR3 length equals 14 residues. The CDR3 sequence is CASSILGGTDTQYF. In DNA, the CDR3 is TGTGCCAGTAGTATTCTGGGAGGGACAGATACGCAGTATTTT.

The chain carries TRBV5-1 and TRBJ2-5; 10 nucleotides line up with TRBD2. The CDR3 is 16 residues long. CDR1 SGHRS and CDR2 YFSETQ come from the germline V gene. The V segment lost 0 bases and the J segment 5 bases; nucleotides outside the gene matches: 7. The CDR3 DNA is TGCGCCAGCAGCTTGGAAGCGGGGGGGCCGGGGGAGACCCAGTACTTC. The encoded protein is CASSLEAGGPGETQYF.

The CDR3 DNA reads TGTGCTAGTGGTCCGGGACAAGAAGACCGAATGAACACTGAAGCTTTCTTT. Its protein product is CASGPGQEDRMNTEAFF. J is TRBJ1-1 and V is TRBV12-5; TRBD1 is a possible D gene (6 bases). The CDR3 sequence is 17 residues long. Trimming took 5 bases from V and 0 from J, leaving 19 bases between them. Germline V lookup: CDR1 LGHNT, CDR2 FRNRAP.

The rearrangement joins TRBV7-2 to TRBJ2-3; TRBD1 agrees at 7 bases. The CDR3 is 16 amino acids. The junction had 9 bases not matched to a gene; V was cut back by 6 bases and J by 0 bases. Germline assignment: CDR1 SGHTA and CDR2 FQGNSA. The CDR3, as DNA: TGTGCCAGCAGACGACAGACAGGGACCAGCACAGATACGCAGTATTTT. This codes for CASRRQTGTSTDTQYF.

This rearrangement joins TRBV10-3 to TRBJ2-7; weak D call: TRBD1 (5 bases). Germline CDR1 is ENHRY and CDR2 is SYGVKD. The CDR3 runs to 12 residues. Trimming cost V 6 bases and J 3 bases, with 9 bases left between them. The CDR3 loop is CAISQDSYEQYF. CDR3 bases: TGTGCCATCAGCCAAGACAGCTACGAGCAGTACTTC.

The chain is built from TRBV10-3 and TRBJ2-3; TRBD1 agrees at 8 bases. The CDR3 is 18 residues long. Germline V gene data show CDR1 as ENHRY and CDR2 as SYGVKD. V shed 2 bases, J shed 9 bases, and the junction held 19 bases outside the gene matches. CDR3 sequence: CAISELIEQGVDGRTQYF. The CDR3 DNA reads TGTGCCATCAGTGAGCTAATAGAACAGGGGGTGGATGGTAGGACGCAGTATTTT.

The CDR3 protein is CASSLDNRENEKLFF. Written as DNA, the CDR3 is TGTGCCAGCAGCTTAGACAACAGGGAAAACGAAAAACTGTTTTTT. The chain has TRBV7-9 and TRBJ1-4; D is possibly TRBD1 (6 bases). The CDR3 consists of 15 residues. Trimming pared 1 base from V and 8 bases from J, leaving 14 bases between. Germline values: CDR1 SEHNR, CDR2 FQNEAQ (reference sequence).

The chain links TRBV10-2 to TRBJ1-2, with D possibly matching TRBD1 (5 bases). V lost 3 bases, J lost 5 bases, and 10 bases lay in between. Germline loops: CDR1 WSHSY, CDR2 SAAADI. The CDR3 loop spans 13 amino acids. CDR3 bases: TGCGCCAGCAGTGATTCAGGGAAGTATGGCTACACCTTC. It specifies CASSDSGKYGYTF.

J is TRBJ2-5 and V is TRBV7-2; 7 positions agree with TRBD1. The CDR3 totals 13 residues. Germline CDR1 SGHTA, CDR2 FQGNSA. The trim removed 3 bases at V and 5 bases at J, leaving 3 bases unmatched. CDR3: CASSLGQRETQYF. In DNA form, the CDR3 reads TGTGCCAGCAGCTTGGGACAGAGGGAGACCCAGTACTTC.

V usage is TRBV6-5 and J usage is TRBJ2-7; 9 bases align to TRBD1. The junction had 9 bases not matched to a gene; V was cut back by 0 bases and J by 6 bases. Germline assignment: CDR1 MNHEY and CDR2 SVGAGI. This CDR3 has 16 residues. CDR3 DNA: TGTGCCAGCAGTTACTCCGCCGGGACAGGGTTTCGCGAGCAGTACTTC. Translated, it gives CASSYSAGTGFREQYF.

The CDR3 coding sequence is TGTGCCAGCAGCCCATCCCCTTGGGGCCGGAGAGGCTACACCTTC. Encoded protein: CASSPSPWGRRGYTF. The chain combines TRBV9 with TRBJ1-2; tentatively, D is TRBD1 (5 bases). CDR1 is SGDLS, CDR2 YYNGEE, per germline. This CDR3 is built from 15 residues. The V and J ends lost 4 bases and 8 bases respectively, with 21 bases between them.